The clone carrying this T cell receptor (beta chain) was detected ten times or more. Its specificity is not known. The V gene end was trimmed by 6 bases and the J gene end by 1 base; junction bases not matched to a gene: 3. This CDR3 contains 14 residues. Germline V gene data show CDR1 as ENHRY and CDR2 as SYGVKD. The library targeted TCRbeta and was prepared with unique molecular identifiers. TCRdb re-called the PCR reads with MiXCR, one entry per CDR3 protein. The sample includes hundreds of thousands of distinct CDR3 sequences, less than 9.5% of them seen just once. The sample originates from a study of T-cell reconstitution after alpha-beta-depleted transplantation in children. Study results and caveats: From newly produced T cells came most of the T-cell counts and diversity one year after transplant. In patients about two months after transplant, alpha-beta T cells reportedly arose from several hundred expanded graft clones. Certain patients had high TCRbeta diversity at day 60, and it came from recipient T cells and thymic progenitors that survived.

The sequence came from a female patient aged 2 to 10 who had a stem cell transplant for Fanconi anemia, so the T cells may come from the graft donor. The chain joins TRBV10-3 to TRBJ1-1, with 9 positions matching TRBD1. The specimen comprised peripheral blood, sampled 360 days after TCRalphabeta/CD19-depleted stem cell transplant. CDR3 DNA sequence: TGTGCCATCAGGCTGGGACAGGGGAACACTGAAGCTTTCTTT. This gives the protein CAIRLGQGNTEAFF.